The T cell receptor beta chain described here comes from a study of T cell changes during pregnancy in multiple sclerosis. The table came from immunoSEQ multiplex PCR; TCRdb's copy has only in-frame clones and leaves some out. The sample lists about 58,000 clones, about 90% occurring once. The germline CDR1 and CDR2 sequences are SGDLS and YYNGEE. V gave up 0 bases and J gave up 0 bases, with 10 bases separating them. CDR3 size: 16 residues. The source was CD4+ T cells from peripheral blood mononuclear cells, collected after pregnancy. V is TRBV9 and J is TRBJ1-3, with D tentatively TRBD1 (6 bases). The origin of this receptor is a female donor in good health, enrolled as a control in a pregnancy study. The CDR3 nucleotides read TGTGCCAGCAGCGTAGGGACAGCTACCTCTGGAAACACCATATATTTT. It codes for CASSVGTATSGNTIYF.